This T cell receptor beta chain comes out of a study of Ad26.COV2.S vaccination and SARS-CoV-2 variants. The overall study: Once, or twice with 56 days between doses, Ad26.COV2.S was given intramuscularly.

The junction had 0 bases not matched to a gene; V was cut back by 2 bases and J by 3 bases. Germline CDR1 reads LNHDA; CDR2 reads SQIVND (reference sequence). The CDR3 length is 14 residues. The sample's treatment: about 20 received Ad26.COV2.S at low or high dose, single or two shots; about 5 received placebo; per-sample allocation not given. Sampling occurred on day 63 after the first vaccine or placebo injection. Profiled with immunoSEQ multiplex PCR; TCRdb holds only in-frame clones, not every one. Of over 400,000 clones detected, about 92% appear once; the ten largest clones hold approximately 4.3%. On this clone itself: Antigen specificity is unknown.

Study-wide results and caveats: From the TCR breadth and depth analyses, total T cell responses may have been underestimated. For non-spike TCRs, breadth in vaccine recipients resembled that in placebo recipients.

This sequence originates from a person aged 18-65 years who received the Ad26.COV2.S COVID-19 vaccine or a placebo. The sample in question was peripheral blood, obtained in a trial of Ad26.COV2.S vaccine versus placebo. V usage is TRBV19 and J usage is TRBJ2-7, with 11 positions matching TRBD2. For the CDR3, the DNA is TGTGCCAGTAGTATACTAGCGGGGGGCTACGAGCAGTACTTC. This codes for CASSILAGGYEQYF.